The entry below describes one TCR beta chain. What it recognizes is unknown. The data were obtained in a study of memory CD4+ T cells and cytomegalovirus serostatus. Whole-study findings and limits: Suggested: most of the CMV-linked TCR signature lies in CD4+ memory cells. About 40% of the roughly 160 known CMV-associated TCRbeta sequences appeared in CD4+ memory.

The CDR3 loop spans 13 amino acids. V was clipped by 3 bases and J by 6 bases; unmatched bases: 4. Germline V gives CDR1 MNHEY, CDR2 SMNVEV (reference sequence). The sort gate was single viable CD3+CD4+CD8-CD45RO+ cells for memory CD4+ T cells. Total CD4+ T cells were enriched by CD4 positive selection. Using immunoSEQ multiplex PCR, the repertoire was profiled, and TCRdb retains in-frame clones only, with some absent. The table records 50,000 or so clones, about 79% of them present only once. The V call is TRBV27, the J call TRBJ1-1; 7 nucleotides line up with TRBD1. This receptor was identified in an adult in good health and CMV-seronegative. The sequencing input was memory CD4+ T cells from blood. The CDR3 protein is CASSFIGGAEAFF. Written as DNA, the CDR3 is TGTGCCAGCAGTTTCATAGGGGGCGCTGAAGCTTTCTTT.